This T cell receptor beta chain was identified during a study of shared clonotypes between healthy human individuals. The V and J ends lost 1 base and 0 bases respectively, with 7 bases between them. The CDR3 totals 14 residues. Germline-derived CDR1 and CDR2 are SGDLS and YYNGEE. Broader study findings: Generation of non-shared clonotypes was less probable than generation of clonotypes shared by all four donors.

CD45RA-negative memory and CD45RA+ naive subsets were split from the CD4+ cells. On this clone itself: Its target is unknown. Within the sample, other DNA sequences also encode this same CDR3.

Authors' analysis steps: As immunoSEQ supplied junction-only sequences (without quality scores), filtering differed. Only in-frame clones appear in the TCRdb table, and some are missing; sequencing was by immunoSEQ multiplex PCR. D and trimming were read from the DNA, whereas the V and J calls and clone size are those reported in that table. The table has fewer than 2.5 million clones, approximately 93% seen once. The source material was naive CD4+ T cells from PBMCs. Specified subset: CD45RA+ positively selected. The chain links TRBV9 to TRBJ1-1, with TRBD1 as a possible D gene (5 bases). This sequence originates from a man younger than 35 in good health. Some clones in this sample may be carry-over from other donors' samples. CDR3 nucleotide sequence: TGTGCCAGCAGCGTAACAGGTATGAACACTGAAGCTTTCTTT. It translates to CASSVTGMNTEAFF.